These 6 T cell receptor beta chains were all obtained from the same sample, sequenced in a study of T cell changes during pregnancy in multiple sclerosis. Sequencing used immunoSEQ multiplex PCR; TCRdb keeps in-frame clones, though not all of them. The profile shows tens of thousands of clones, 85% to 95% of them singletons. This specimen consisted of peripheral blood, obtained in the second trimester of pregnancy. The receptors derive from a female donor in good health, enrolled as a control in a pregnancy study.

The chain carries TRBV2 and TRBJ2-2, with D possibly TRBD1 on 6 matching bases. The germline gives CDR1 SNHLY, CDR2 FYNNEI. The CDR3 totals 14 residues. V lost 8 bases and J lost 7, with 17 bases in between. For the CDR3, the DNA is TGTGCCAGCGGAGAATCCACAGGGCTCGGGGAGCTGTTTTTT. This encodes CASGESTGLGELFF.

This rearrangement joins TRBV6-5 to TRBJ2-3, with TRBD1 matching over 10 bases. CDR3 size: 14 residues. The germline gives CDR1 MNHEY, CDR2 SVGAGI. V shed 8 bases and J 4 bases; nucleotides not matched to a gene: 6. CDR3 nucleotide sequence: TGTGCCAGCGAAACGGACAGGGGGGCAGATACGCAGTATTTT. This gives the protein CASETDRGADTQYF.

The chain recombines TRBV7-8 with TRBJ1-6, with D unresolved. Germline V gene lookup returns CDR1 SGHVS and CDR2 FQNEAQ. Trimming removed 3 bases from V and 0 bases from J, with 9 bases in between. The CDR3 extends over 16 amino acids. CDR3 loop: CASSFRSVSYNSPLHF. CDR3 nucleotides: TGTGCCAGCAGCTTTCGGTCGGTCTCCTATAATTCACCCCTCCACTTT.

The chain couples TRBV5-1 to TRBJ2-3; TRBD2 matches at 10 bases. Looked up from germline, CDR1 is SGHRS and CDR2 is YFSETQ. The V segment lost 5 bases and the J segment 0 bases; nucleotides outside the gene matches: 6. The CDR3 totals 16 residues. In DNA form, the CDR3 reads TGCGCCAGCAGATTAGCGGGGGGTTCTAGCACAGATACGCAGTATTTT. Protein sequence: CASRLAGGSSTDTQYF.

This chain joins TRBV7-9 and TRBJ2-1; 7 nucleotides align to TRBD1. The CDR3 consists of 15 residues. Trimming at V came to 10 bases and at J to 7 bases, leaving 16 bases not matched to a gene. From germline, CDR1 is SEHNR and CDR2 FQNEAQ (reference sequence). The CDR3 coding sequence is TGTGCCACCACGACAGGGTGGGTGAATAGGAATGAGCAGTTCTTC. It codes for CATTTGWVNRNEQFF.

The rearrangement links TRBV12-5 to TRBJ1-1; 8 nucleotides align to TRBD1. The CDR3 consists of 13 residues. The ends lost 6 bases at V and 4 bases at J; junction bases unmatched: 4. CDR1 is LGHNT and CDR2 is FRNRAP in the germline V gene. This chain's CDR3 is CASGRQGSTEAFF. CDR3 nucleotides: TGTGCTAGTGGGCGACAGGGGAGCACTGAAGCTTTCTTT.